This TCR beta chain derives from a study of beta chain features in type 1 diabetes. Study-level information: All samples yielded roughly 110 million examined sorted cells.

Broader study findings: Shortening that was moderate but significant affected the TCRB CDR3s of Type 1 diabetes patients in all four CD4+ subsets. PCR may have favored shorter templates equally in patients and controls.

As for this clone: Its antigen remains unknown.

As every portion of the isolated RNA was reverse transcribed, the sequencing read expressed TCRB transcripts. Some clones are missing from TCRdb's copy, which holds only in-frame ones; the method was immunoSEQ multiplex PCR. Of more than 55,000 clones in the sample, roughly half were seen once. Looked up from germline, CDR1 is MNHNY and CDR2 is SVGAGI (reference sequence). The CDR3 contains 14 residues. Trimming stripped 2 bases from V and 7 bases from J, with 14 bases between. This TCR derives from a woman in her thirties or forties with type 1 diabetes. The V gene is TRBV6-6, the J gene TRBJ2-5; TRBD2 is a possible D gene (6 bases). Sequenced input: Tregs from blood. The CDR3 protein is CASSYIQLGGTQYF. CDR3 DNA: TGTGCCAGCAGTTACATCCAGCTGGGGGGGACCCAGTACTTC.